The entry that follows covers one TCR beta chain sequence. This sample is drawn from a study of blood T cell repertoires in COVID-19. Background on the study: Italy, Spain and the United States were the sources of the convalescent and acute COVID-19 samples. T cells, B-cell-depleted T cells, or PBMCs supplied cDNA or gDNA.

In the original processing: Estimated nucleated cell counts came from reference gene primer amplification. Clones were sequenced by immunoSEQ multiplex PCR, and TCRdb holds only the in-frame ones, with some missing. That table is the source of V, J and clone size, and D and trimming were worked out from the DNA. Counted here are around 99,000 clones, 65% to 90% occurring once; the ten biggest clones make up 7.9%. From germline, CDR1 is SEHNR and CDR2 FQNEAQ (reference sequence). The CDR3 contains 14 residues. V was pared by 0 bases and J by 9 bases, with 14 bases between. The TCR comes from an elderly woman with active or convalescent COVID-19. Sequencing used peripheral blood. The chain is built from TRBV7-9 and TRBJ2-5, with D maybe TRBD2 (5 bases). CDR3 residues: CASSLAEAVQAQYF. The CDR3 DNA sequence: TGTGCCAGCAGCTTAGCGGAGGCGGTTCAGGCCCAGTACTTC. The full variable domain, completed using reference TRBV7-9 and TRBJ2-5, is DTGVSQNPRHKITKRGQNVTFRCDPISEHNRLYWYRQTLGQGPEFLTYFQNEAQLEKSRLLSDRFSAERPKGSFSTLEIQRTEQGDSAMYLCASSLAEAVQAQYFGPGTRLLVL.